This TCR beta chain emerged from a study of shared clonotypes between healthy human individuals. Overall study findings and caveats: Sampling covered nothing but blood. Tissue TCR repertoires likely differ from those found in blood. Rarefaction exposed incomplete sorted-subset sequencing despite large depth.

About this clone itself: Its antigen remains unidentified.

TCRdb's copy holds only in-frame clones and misses some; the assay was immunoSEQ multiplex PCR. The sample holds some 2 million clones, approximately 95% seen once. The germline CDR1 and CDR2 sequences are SGHTA and FQGNSA. The CDR3 is 13 amino acids. V was trimmed by 5 bases and J by 4 bases, leaving 11 bases between them. The TCR sequence derives from a young man in good health. The sequencing input was naive CD4+ T cells sorted from blood. Subset described: CD45RA+ positively selected. This sequence joins TRBV7-2 and TRBJ2-5, with D possibly being TRBD1 (5 bases). The CDR3 nucleotides are TGTGCCAGCAGCACGACAGTGGCAGAGACCCAGTACTTC. Translation gives CASSTTVAETQYF.